The T cell receptor (beta chain) under discussion was sequenced for a study of OX40 agonist ivuxolimab in advanced cancers. Regarding the complete study: The costimulatory receptor OX40 (CD134) was targeted by ivuxolimab, a fully human IgG2 agonistic monoclonal antibody. Intravenous ivuxolimab was administered to patients every 2 weeks at six dose levels: 0.01, 0.1, 0.3, 1.5, 3 and 10 mg/kg. Among the 50 to 55 dose-escalation patients, around 20 had hepatocellular carcinoma, 15 or so melanoma, 9 renal cell carcinoma and 9 head and neck cancer. In the dose-escalation cohort, 70% to 85% of patients were male, and the mean age was approximately 60 years, with a range of 23 to 79. Patients were allowed to have had prior anti-PD-1, anti-PD-L1 or anti-CTLA-4 therapy, and approximately 40% of the dose-escalation patients had previously received checkpoint inhibitors. Partial responses occurred in three dose-escalation patients: two with cutaneous melanoma and one with hepatocellular carcinoma. The purpose of peripheral TCRbeta sequencing was to test whether ivuxolimab changed TCR sequence diversity and led to clonal T-cell expansion. The paper reports the monotherapy dose-escalation portion (N ≈ 52 patients) of the phase I ivuxolimab trial. Summary of the overall study and its limitations: After ivuxolimab, more expanded clones were found on average in CD8+ T cells than in CD4+ T cells. Low levels of normalized T-cell clonal expansion were also seen in some patients who did not respond. At doses of 0.1 to 3.0 mg/kg, clonal expansion of both CD4+ and CD8+ T cells in blood was seen between baseline and week 6. Which antigens the clonally expanded peripheral T cells were specific for was not determined. In partial responders in the 0.1-3.0 mg/kg groups, normalized peripheral clonal expansion was found to be among the lowest, especially among CD8+ T cells.

The trial excluded patients who had a history of autoimmune disease or who were on systemic immunosuppression. Peripheral blood for TCR sequencing was drawn from every dose cohort at baseline, at cycle 4 day 1 and at cycle 7 day 1. Samples came from an open-label, multicenter, first-in-human phase I dose-escalation trial of ivuxolimab. Adults with locally advanced or metastatic head and neck squamous cell, hepatocellular, melanoma or renal cell carcinoma were enrolled in the trial. Before TCR sequencing, CD4+ and CD8+ T cells were separately sorted from peripheral blood. Genomic DNA was isolated from the sorted cells so that the TCRbeta CDR3 region could be sequenced. The immunoSEQ Assay was used for sequencing of TCRbeta CDR3 regions. TCRdb carries this immuneACCESS record with in-frame sequences only. Its versions omit some clonotypes, under half of them owing to an unresolved V gene in the studies checked, with the rest unexplained. For this sample there are about 98,000 clones; around 88% appear just once. The ten largest clones add up to roughly 0.5% of the sample.

The CDR3, cysteine through phenylalanine, is 11 amino acids long. Of all the DNA, just the CDR3 is kept, 33 bases in frame from base 1. Taken from the germline V gene, the CDR1 and CDR2 loops are SGHRS and YFSETQ. The junction carries 8 bases between V and J, which are trimmed by 5 bases and 8 bases respectively. Remarks on this clone: Its target antigen remains unknown. Base quality data are lacking; no much larger clone is found one base away.

Sequences were derived from CD4+ or CD8+ T cells sorted from blood, sampled in a trial of the OX40 agonist ivuxolimab. The receptor was derived from an adult with an advanced solid tumor such as melanoma, head and neck, liver or kidney cancer. This chain joins TRBV5-1 to TRBJ2-4; the D gene identity is not certain. The sequenced DNA: TGCGCCAGCAGGGGATCGGACATTCAGTACTTC. Its coded protein is CASRGSDIQYF.